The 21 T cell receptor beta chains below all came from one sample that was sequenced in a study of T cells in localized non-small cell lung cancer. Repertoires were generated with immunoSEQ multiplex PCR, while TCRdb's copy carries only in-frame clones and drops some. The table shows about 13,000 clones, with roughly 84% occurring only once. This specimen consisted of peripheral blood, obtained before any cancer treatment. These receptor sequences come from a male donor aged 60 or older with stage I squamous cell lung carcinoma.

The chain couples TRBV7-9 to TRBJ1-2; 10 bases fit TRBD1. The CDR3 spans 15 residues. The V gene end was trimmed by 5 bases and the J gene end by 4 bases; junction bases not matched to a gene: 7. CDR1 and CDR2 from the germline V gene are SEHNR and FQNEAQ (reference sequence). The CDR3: CASSESGTGVYGYTF. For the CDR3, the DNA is TGTGCCAGCAGCGAATCCGGGACAGGGGTCTATGGCTACACCTTC. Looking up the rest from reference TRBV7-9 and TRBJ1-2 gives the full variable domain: DTGVSQNPRHKITKRGQNVTFRCDPISEHNRLYWYRQTLGQGPEFLTYFQNEAQLEKSRLLSDRFSAERPKGSFSTLEIQRTEQGDSAMYLCASSESGTGVYGYTFGSGTRLTVV.

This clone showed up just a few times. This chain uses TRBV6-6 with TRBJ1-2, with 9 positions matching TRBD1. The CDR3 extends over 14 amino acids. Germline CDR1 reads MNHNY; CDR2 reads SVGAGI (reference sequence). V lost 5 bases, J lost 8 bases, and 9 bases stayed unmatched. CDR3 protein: CASSPPTGGYGYTF. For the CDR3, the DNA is TGTGCCAGCAGTCCTCCGACAGGGGGGTACGGCTACACCTTC.

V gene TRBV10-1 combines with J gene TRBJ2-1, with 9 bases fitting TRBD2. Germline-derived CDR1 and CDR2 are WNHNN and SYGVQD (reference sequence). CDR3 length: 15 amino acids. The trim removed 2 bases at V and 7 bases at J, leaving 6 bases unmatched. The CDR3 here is CASSEGSGRRNEQFF. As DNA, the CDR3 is TGCGCCAGCAGTGAGGGTAGCGGGAGAAGGAATGAGCAGTTCTTC.

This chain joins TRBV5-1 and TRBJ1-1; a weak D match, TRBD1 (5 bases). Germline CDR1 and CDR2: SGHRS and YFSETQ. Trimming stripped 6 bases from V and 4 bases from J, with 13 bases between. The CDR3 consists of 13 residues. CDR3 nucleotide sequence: TGCGCCAGCACTCAGGGTGTGGGCACTGAAGCTTTCTTT. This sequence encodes CASTQGVGTEAFF.

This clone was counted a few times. The CDR3 protein is CASSIDPLAYTQYF. The CDR3 DNA follows: TGTGCCAGCAGCATCGATCCTCTAGCCTATACGCAGTATTTT. V and J are TRBV7-2 and TRBJ2-3, with D perhaps matching TRBD2 (5 bases). V was shortened by 5 bases and J by 7 bases, with 16 bases between the two germline ends. Germline CDR1 SGHTA, CDR2 FQGNSA. The CDR3 contains 14 residues. The full variable domain, with the rest looked up from reference TRBV7-2 and TRBJ2-3, is GAGVSQSPSNKVTEKGKDVELRCDPISGHTALYWYRQSLGQGLEFLIYFQGNSAPDKSGLPSDRFSAERTGGSVSTLTIQRTQQEDSAVYLCASSIDPLAYTQYFGPGTRLTVL.

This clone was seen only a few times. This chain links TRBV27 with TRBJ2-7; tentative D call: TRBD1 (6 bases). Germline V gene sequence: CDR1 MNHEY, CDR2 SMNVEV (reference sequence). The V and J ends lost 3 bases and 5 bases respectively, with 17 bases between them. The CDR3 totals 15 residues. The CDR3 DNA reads TGTGCCAGCAGTTTGGGGGCCCTCTATTCTGACGAGCAGTACTTC. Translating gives CASSLGALYSDEQYF.

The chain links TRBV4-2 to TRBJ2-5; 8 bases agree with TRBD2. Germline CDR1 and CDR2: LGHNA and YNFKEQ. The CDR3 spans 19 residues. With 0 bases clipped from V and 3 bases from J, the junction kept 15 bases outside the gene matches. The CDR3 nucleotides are TGTGCCAGCAGCCAAGACGGTCGCGTAGCGGGAATTGGTGAAGAGACCCAGTACTTC. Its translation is CASSQDGRVAGIGEETQYF.

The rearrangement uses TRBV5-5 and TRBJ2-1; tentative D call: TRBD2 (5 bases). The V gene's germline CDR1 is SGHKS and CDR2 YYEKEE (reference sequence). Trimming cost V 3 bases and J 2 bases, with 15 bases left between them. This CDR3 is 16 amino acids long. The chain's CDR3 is CASSWVTTNAYNEQFF. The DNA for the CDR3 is TGTGCCAGCAGCTGGGTGACTACCAACGCCTACAATGAGCAGTTCTTC. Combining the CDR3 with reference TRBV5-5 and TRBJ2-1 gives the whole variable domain DAGVTQSPTHLIKTRGQQVTLRCSPISGHKSVSWYQQVLGQGPQFIFQYYEKEERGRGNFPDRFSARQFPNYSSELNVNALLLGDSALYLCASSWVTTNAYNEQFFGPGTRLTVL.

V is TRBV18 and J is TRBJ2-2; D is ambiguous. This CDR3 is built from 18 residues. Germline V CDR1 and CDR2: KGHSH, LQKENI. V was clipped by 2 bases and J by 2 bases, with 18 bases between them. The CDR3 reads CASSPRYGTIRNTGELFF. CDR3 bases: TGTGCCAGCTCACCAAGGTACGGAACGATCAGAAACACCGGGGAGCTGTTTTTT.

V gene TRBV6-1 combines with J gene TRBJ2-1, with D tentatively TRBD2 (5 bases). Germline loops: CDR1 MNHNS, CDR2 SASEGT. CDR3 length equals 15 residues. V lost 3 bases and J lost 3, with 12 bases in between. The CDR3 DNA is TGTGCCAGCAGTGAGGAAGGCGGAGGCTACAATGAGCAGTTCTTC. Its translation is CASSEEGGGYNEQFF.

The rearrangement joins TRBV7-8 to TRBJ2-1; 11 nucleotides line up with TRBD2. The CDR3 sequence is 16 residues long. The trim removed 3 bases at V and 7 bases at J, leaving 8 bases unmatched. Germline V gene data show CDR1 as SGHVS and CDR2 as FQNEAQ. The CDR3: CASSLETSGSINEQFF. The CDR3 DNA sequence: TGTGCCAGCAGCTTGGAAACTAGCGGGAGTATAAATGAGCAGTTCTTC.

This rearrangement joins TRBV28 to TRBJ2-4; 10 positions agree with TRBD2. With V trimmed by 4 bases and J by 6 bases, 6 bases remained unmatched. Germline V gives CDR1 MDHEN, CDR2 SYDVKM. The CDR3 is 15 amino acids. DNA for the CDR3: TGTGCCAGCAGTTCACCTAGCGGGAGTCGAAACATTCAGTACTTC. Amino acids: CASSSPSGSRNIQYF.

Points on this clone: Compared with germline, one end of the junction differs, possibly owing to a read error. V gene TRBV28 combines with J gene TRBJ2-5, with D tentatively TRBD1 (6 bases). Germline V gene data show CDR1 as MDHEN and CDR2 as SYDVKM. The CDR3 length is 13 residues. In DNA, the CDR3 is TGTGCCAGCAGCCCACCCAGGGGTTTTACTATGGACTTC. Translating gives CASSPPRGFTMDF.

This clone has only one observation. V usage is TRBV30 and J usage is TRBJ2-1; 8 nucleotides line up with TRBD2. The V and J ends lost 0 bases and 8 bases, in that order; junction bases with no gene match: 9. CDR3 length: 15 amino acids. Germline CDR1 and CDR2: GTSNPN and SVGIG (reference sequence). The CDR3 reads CAWSVGAGEGDEQFF. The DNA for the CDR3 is TGTGCCTGGAGTGTAGGAGCGGGAGAGGGGGATGAGCAGTTCTTC.

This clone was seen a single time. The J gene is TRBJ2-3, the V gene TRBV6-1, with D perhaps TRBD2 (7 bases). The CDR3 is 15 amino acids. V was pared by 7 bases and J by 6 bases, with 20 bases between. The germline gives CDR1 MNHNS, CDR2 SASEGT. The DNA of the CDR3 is TGTGCCAGCATTGGGGGGGGCGCGGGTAGGGATACGCAGTATTTT. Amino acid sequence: CASIGGGAGRDTQYF.

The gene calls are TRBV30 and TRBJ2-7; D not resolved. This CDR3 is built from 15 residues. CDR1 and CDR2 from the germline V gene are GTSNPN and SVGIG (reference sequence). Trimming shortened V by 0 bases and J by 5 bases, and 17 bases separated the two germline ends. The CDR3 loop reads CAWSVRAGTAHEQYF. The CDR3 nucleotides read TGTGCCTGGAGTGTACGGGCAGGAACAGCCCACGAGCAGTACTTC.

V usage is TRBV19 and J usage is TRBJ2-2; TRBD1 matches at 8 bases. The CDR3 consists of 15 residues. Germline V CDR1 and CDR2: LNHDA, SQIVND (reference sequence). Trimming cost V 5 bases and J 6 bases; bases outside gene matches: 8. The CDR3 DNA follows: TGTGCCAGTAGTGCCGGACAGGGTTGGGCCGGGGAGCTGTTTTTT. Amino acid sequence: CASSAGQGWAGELFF. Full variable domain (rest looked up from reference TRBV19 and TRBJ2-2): DGGITQSPKYLFRKEGQNVTLSCEQNLNHDAMYWYRQDPGQGLRLIYYSQIVNDFQKGDIAEGYSVSREKKESFPLTVTSAQKNPTAFYLCASSAGQGWAGELFFGEGSRLTVL.

CDR3 loop: CASSFGSSGRRLGNEQYF. In nucleotides, the CDR3 is TGTGCCAGCAGCTTCGGGTCTAGCGGGAGGAGGCTTGGTAACGAGCAGTACTTC. The rearrangement joins TRBV7-2 to TRBJ2-7; 11 bases agree with TRBD2. CDR1 is SGHTA, CDR2 FQGNSA, per germline. The V and J ends lost 3 bases and 5 bases, in that order; junction bases with no gene match: 15. The CDR3 is 18 residues long.

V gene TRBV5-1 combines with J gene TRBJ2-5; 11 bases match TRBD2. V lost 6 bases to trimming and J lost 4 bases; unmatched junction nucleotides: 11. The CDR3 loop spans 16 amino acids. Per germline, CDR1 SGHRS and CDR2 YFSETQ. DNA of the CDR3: TGCGCCAGCAACGAGTTGGGTGGACTAGCGGGAGAGACCCAGTACTTC. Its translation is CASNELGGLAGETQYF.

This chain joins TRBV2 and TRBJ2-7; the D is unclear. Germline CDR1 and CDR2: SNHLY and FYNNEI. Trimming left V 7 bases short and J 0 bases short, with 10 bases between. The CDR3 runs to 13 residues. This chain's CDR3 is CASTYSSSYEQYF. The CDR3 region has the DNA TGTGCCAGCACGTACTCGAGCTCCTACGAGCAGTACTTC. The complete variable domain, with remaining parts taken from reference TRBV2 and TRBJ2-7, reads EPEVTQTPSHQVTQMGQEVILRCVPISNHLYFYWYRQILGQKVEFLVSFYNNEISEKSEIFDDQFSVERPDGSNFTLKIRSTKLEDSAMYFCASTYSSSYEQYFGPGTRLTVT.

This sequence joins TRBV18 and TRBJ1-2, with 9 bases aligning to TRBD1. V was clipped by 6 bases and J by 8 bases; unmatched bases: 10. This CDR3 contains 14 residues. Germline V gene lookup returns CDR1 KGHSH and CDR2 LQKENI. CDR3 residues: CASSSGDRVHGYTF. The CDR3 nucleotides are TGTGCCAGCTCTTCAGGGGACAGGGTACACGGCTACACCTTC.